The source of this TCR beta chain is a study of glioma-infiltrating T cells. V dropped 0 bases and J dropped 7 bases, with 18 bases sitting between them. The CDR3 sequence is 16 residues long. Per the germline V gene, CDR1 is LGHNA and CDR2 is YSLEER. The iRepertoire nested amplicon-rescue multiplex PCR amplified TCR alpha and beta CDR3s from RNA. TCRdb itself ran the multiplex PCR reads through MiXCR, one entry per CDR3 protein. The sample lists around 390,000 distinct CDR3 sequences, about 40% occurring once. Whole-study results and caveats: Signature shared blood CDR3 motifs were enriched in low-divergence and depleted in high-divergence patients.

This clonotype was recorded many times. As yet, its antigen is unknown. The sequencing input was glioma tissue, nonneoplastic brain tissue, or PBMCs (not recorded which). The receptor was derived from a human donor with low-grade glioma or glioblastoma, undergoing nonglioma brain surgery, or in good health (not recorded which). The chain uses TRBV4-3 and TRBJ2-5, with D possibly being TRBD1 (6 bases). CDR3 DNA: TGCGCCAGCAGCCAAGATCGCAGGGGCGCCTTCGGGACCCAGTACTTC. Residues: CASSQDRRGAFGTQYF.